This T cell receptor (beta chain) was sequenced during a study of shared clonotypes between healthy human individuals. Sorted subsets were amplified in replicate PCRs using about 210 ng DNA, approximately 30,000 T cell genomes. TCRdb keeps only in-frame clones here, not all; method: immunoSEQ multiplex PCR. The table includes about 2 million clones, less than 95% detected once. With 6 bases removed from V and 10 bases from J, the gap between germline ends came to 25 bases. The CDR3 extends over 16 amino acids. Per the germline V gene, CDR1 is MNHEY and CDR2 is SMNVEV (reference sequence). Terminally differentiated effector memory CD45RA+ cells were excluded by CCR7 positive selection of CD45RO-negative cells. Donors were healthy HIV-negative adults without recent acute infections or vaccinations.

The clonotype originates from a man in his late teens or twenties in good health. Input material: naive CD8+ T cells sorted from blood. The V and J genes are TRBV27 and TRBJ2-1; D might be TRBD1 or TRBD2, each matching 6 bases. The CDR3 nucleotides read TGTGCCAGCAGCCCGGGGAAGGGGGAGGTCAACGTCGAGCAGTTCTTC. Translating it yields CASSPGKGEVNVEQFF.